This T cell receptor (beta chain) was captured in a study of T-cell memory formation after mild COVID-19. On the study more broadly: Largely, the TCR clusters proved donor specific.

TCRdb processed the 5' RACE reads anew with MiXCR; each CDR3 protein has one entry. Of around 47,000 distinct CDR3 sequences detected, approximately 9.6% appear once; the ten largest clones hold about 10%. Whole-study findings and limits: CD4+ contracting clones were found mainly in CM and EM, and CD8+ ones in EMRA. SARS-CoV-2 specificity was not confirmed for second-wave clones peaking on day 37.

The germline CDR1 and CDR2 sequences are LNHDA and SQIVND (reference sequence). With 6 bases clipped from V and 2 bases from J, the junction kept 6 bases outside the gene matches. The CDR3 totals 14 residues. As for this clonotype: Its antigen is not known.

This chain uses TRBV19 with TRBJ2-5; 7 positions agree with TRBD2. The TCR comes from an adult woman who had mild COVID-19 (a few samples of this study predate the infection). Cell type and time point are not known. Sequencing input: PBMCs or a T cell subset sorted from them (not recorded which). The CDR3 nucleotides are TGTGCCAGTAGCCGCACTAGCGCTCAAGAGACCCAGTACTTC. Amino acid sequence: CASSRTSAQETQYF.